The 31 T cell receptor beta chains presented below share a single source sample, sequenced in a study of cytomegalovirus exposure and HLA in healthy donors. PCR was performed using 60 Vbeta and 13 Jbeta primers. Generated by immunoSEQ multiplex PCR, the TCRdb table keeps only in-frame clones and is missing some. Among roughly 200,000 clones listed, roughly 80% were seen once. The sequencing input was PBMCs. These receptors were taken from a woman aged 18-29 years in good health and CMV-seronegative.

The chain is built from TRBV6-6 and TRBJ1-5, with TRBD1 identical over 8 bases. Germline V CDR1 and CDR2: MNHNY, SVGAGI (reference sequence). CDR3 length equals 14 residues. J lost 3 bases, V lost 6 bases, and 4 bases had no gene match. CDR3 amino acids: CASRSGQVNQPQHF. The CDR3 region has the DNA TGTGCCAGCAGATCGGGACAGGTCAATCAGCCCCAGCATTTT.

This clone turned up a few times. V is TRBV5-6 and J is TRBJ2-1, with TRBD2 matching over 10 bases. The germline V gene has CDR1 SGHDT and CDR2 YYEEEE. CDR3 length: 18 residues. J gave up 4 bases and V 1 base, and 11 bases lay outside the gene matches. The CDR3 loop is CASSLRSSGRISYNEQFF. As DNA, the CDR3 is TGTGCCAGCAGCTTGCGGAGTAGCGGGAGGATCTCTTACAATGAGCAGTTCTTC. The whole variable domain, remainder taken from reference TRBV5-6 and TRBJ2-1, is DAGVTQSPTHLIKTRGQQVTLRCSPKSGHDTVSWYQQALGQGPQFIFQYYEEEERQRGNFPDRFSGHQFPNYSSELNVNALLLGDSALYLCASSLRSSGRISYNEQFFGPGTRLTVL.

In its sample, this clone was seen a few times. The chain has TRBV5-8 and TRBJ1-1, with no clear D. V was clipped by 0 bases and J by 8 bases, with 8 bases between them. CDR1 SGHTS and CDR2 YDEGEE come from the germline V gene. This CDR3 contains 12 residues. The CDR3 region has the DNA TGTGCCAGCAGCTTGGTTGGGAGGGAAGCTTTCTTT. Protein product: CASSLVGREAFF.

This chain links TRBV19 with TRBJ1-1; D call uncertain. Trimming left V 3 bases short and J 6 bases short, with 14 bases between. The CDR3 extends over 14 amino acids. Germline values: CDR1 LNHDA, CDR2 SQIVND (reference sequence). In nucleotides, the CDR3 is TGTGCCAGTAGTATTGTTTTAAAGTGGCCTGAAGCTTTCTTT. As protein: CASSIVLKWPEAFF.

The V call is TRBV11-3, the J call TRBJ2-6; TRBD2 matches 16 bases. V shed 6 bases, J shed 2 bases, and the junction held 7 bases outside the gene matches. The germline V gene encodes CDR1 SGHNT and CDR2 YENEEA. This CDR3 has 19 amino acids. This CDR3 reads CASRPGTSGRAAGANVLTF. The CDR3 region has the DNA TGTGCCAGCAGACCCGGGACTAGCGGGAGGGCCGCTGGGGCCAACGTCCTGACTTTC. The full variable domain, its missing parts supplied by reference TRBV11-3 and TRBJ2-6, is EAGVVQSPRYKIIEKKQPVAFWCNPISGHNTLYWYLQNLGQGPELLIRYENEEAVDDSQLPKDRFSAERLKGVDSTLKIQPAELGDSAVYLCASRPGTSGRAAGANVLTFGAGSRLTVL.

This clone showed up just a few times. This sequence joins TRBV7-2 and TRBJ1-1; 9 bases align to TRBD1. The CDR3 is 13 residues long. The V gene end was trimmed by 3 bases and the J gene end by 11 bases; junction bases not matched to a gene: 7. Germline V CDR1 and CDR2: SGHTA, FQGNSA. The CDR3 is CASSFTGGARAFF. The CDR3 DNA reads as TGTGCCAGCAGCTTCACAGGGGGCGCAAGGGCTTTCTTT.

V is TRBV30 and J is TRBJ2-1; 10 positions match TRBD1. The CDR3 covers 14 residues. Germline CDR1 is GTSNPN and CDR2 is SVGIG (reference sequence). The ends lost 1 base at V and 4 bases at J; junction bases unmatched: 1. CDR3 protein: CAWSAGQGYNEQFF. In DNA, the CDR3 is TGTGCCTGGAGTGCGGGACAGGGGTACAATGAGCAGTTCTTC.

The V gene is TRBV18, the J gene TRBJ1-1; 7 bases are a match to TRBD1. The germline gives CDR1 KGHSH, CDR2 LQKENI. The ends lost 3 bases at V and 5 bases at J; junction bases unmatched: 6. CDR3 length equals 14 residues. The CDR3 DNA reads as TGTGCCAGCTCACCTGCGACAGGGTGGACTGAAGCTTTCTTT. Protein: CASSPATGWTEAFF.

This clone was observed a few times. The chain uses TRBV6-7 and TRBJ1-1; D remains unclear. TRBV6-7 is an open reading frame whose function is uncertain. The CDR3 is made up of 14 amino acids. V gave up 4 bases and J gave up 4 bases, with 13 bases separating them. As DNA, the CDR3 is TGTGCCAGCAGTTCTTGTCCCGGTGGCACTGAAGCTTTCTTT. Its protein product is CASSSCPGGTEAFF.

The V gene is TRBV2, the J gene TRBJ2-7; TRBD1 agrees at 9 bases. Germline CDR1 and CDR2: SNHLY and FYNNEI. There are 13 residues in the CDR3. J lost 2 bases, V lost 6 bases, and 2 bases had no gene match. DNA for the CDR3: TGTGCCAGCAGCACAGGGGGCCCCTACGAGCAGTACTTC. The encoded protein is CASSTGGPYEQYF.

CDR3 protein: CASSDPAVRYNEQFF. The CDR3 bases are TGCGCCAGCAGTGACCCAGCGGTTCGCTACAATGAGCAGTTCTTC. This chain uses TRBV10-2 with TRBJ2-1; tentative D call: TRBD2 (5 bases). CDR1 is WSHSY and CDR2 is SAAADI in the germline V gene. Trimming took off 3 bases at V and 3 bases at J, with 12 bases between the two ends. The CDR3 length is 15 residues.

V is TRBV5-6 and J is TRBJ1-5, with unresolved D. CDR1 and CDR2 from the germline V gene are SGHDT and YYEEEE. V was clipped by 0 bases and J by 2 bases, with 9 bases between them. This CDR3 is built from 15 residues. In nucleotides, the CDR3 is TGTGCCAGCAGCTTGGGGGCCTGGCGCAATCAGCCCCAGCATTTT. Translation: CASSLGAWRNQPQHF.

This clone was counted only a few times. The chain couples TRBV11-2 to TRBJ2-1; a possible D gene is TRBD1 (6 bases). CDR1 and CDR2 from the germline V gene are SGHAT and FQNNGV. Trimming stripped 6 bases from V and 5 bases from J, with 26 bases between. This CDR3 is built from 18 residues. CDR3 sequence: CASSPGTPQGGRNNEQFF. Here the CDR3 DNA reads TGTGCCAGCAGTCCCGGGACACCCCAAGGGGGTAGAAACAATGAGCAGTTCTTC.

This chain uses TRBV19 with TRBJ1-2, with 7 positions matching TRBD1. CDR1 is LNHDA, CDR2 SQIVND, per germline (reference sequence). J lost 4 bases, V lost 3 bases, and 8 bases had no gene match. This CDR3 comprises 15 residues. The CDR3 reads CASSMEGATVYGYTF. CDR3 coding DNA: TGTGCCAGTAGTATGGAGGGGGCGACCGTCTATGGCTACACCTTC.

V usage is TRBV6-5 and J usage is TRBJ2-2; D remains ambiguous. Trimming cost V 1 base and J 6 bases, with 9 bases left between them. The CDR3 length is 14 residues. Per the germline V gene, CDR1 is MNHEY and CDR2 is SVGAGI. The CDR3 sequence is CASSYFAVAGELFF. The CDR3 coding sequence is TGTGCCAGCAGTTACTTCGCGGTTGCCGGGGAGCTGTTTTTT.

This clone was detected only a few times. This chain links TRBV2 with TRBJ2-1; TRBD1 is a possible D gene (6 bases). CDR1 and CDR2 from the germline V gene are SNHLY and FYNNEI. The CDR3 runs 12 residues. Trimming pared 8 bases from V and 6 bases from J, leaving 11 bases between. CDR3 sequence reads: CASEGGVNEQFF. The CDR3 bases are TGTGCCAGCGAAGGGGGAGTCAATGAGCAGTTCTTC.

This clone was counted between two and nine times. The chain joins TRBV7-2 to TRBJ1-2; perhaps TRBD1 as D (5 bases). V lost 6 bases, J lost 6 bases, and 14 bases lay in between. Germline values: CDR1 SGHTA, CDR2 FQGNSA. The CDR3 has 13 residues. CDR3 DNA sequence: TGTGCCAGCAGGCTTGGGGGAGGCGATGGCTACACCTTC. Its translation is CASRLGGGDGYTF. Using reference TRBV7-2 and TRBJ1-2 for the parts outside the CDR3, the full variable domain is GAGVSQSPSNKVTEKGKDVELRCDPISGHTALYWYRQSLGQGLEFLIYFQGNSAPDKSGLPSDRFSAERTGGSVSTLTIQRTQQEDSAVYLCASRLGGGDGYTFGSGTRLTVV.

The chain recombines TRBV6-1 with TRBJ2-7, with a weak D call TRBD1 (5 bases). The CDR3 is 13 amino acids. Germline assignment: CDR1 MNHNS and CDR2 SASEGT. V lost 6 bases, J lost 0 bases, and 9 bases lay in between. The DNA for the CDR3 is TGTGCCAGCAGCAGACAGAGCTCCTACGAGCAGTACGTC. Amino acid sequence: CASSRQSSYEQYV.

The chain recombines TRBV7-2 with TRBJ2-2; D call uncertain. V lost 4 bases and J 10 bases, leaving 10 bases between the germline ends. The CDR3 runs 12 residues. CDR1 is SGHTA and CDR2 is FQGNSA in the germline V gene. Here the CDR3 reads CASSSPYLELFF. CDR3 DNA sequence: TGTGCCAGCAGCTCTCCTTATTTGGAGCTGTTTTTT.

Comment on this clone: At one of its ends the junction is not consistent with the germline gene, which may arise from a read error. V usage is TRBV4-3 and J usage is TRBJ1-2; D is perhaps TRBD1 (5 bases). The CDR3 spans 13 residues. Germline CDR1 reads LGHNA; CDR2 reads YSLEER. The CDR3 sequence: CASSQVGLGGRAF. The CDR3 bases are TGCGCCAGCAGCCAAGTGGGACTTGGCGGGAGGGCCTTC.

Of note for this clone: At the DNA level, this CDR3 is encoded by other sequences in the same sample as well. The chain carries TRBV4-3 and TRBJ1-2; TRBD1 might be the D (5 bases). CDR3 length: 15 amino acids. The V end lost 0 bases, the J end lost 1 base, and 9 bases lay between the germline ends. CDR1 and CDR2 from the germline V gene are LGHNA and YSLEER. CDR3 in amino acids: CASSQDRGSNYGYTF. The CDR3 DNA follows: TGCGCCAGCAGCCAAGATCGGGGGAGTAACTATGGCTACACCTTC.

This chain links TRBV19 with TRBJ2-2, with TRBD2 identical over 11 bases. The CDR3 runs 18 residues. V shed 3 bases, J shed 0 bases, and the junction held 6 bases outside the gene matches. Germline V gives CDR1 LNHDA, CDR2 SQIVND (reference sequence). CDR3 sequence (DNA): TGTGCCAGTAGTATCGTCGGACTAGCGGGTTCGAACACCGGGGAGCTGTTTTTT. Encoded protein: CASSIVGLAGSNTGELFF. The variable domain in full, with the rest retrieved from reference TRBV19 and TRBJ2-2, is DGGITQSPKYLFRKEGQNVTLSCEQNLNHDAMYWYRQDPGQGLRLIYYSQIVNDFQKGDIAEGYSVSREKKESFPLTVTSAQKNPTAFYLCASSIVGLAGSNTGELFFGEGSRLTVL.

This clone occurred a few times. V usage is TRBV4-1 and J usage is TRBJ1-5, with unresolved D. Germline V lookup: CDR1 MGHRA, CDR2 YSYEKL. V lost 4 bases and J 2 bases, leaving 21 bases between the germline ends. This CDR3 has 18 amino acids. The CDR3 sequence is CASSLSGQSPSGNQPQHF. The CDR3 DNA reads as TGCGCCAGCAGCCTTTCGGGTCAGAGCCCTTCCGGCAATCAGCCCCAGCATTTT.

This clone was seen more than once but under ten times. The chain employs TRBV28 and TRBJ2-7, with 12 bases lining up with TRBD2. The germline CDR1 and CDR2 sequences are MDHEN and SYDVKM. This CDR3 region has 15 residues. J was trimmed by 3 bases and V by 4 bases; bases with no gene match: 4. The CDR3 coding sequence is TGTGCCAGCAGTTCGGGGACTAGCGGGTTCTACGAGCAGTACGTC. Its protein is CASSSGTSGFYEQYV.

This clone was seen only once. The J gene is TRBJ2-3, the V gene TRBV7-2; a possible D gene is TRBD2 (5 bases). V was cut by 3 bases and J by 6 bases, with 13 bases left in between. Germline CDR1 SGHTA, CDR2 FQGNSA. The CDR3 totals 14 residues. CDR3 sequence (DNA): TGTGCCAGCAGCTTTGGGCTAGGGAGCGATACGCAGTATTTT. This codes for CASSFGLGSDTQYF.

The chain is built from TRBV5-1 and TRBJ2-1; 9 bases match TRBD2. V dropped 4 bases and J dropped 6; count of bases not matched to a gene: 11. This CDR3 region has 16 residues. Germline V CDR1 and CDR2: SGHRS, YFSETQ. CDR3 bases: TGCGCCAGCAGCCTGGGGGGGCTAGCGGGAATCAATGAGCAGTTCTTC. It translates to CASSLGGLAGINEQFF.

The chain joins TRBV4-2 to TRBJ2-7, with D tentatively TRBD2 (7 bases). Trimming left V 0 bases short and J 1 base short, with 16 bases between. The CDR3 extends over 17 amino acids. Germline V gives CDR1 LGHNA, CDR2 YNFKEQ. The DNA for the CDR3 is TGTGCCAGCAGCCAAGAGGGGGGGGCTAGCGGTTCCTACGAGCAGTACTTC. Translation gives CASSQEGGASGSYEQYF.

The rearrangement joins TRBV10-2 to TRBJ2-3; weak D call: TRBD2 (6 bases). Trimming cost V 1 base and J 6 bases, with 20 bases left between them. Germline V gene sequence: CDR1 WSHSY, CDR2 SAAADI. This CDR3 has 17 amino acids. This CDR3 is CASSEFGTPLAPDTQYF. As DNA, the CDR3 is TGCGCCAGCAGTGAGTTCGGGACTCCCCTGGCCCCGGATACGCAGTATTTT.

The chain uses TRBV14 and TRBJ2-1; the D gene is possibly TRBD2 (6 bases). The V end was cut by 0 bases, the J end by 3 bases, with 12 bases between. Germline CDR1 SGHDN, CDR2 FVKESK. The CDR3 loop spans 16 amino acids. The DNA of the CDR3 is TGTGCCAGCAGCCAAGACCGGGACTCCGACTACAATGAGCAGTTCTTC. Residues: CASSQDRDSDYNEQFF. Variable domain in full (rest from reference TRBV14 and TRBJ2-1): EAGVTQFPSHSVIEKGQTVTLRCDPISGHDNLYWYRRVMGKEIKFLLHFVKESKQDESGMPNNRFLAERTGGTYSTLKVQPAELEDSGVYFCASSQDRDSDYNEQFFGPGTRLTVL.

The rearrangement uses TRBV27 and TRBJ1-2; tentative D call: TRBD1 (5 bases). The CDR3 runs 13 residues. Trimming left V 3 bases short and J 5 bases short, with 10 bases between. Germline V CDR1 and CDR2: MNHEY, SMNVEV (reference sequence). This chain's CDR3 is CASSFDSLYGYTF. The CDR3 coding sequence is TGTGCCAGCAGTTTCGACAGCCTATATGGCTACACCTTC.

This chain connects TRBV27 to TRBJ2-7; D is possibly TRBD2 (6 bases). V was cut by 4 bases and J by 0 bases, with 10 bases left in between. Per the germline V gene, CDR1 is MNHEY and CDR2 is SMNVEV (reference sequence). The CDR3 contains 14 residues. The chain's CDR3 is CASSSSVNSYEQYF. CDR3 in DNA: TGTGCCAGCAGTTCTAGCGTGAACTCCTACGAGCAGTACTTC.